This TCR beta chain is from a study of blood T cell repertoires in COVID-19. Study-wide background: COVID-19 samples, acute and convalescent, were from the United States, Italy and Spain.

CDR1 and CDR2 (germline): LGHDT, YNNKEL (reference sequence). Between the trimmed V and J ends, which lost 4 bases and 7 bases, there was a span of 19 bases. The CDR3 is 16 residues long. The data were produced by immunoSEQ multiplex PCR, yet TCRdb's version contains in-frame clones alone and is incomplete. This table has 70,000 to 85,000 clones, roughly 87% appearing once. This receptor was identified in a woman aged 45-65 years with active or convalescent COVID-19. Sequences were obtained from peripheral blood. V usage is TRBV3-1 (or the pseudogene TRBV3-2) and J usage is TRBJ1-4; D is perhaps TRBD1 (6 bases). CDR3 DNA sequence: TGTGCCAGCAGCCCAACGGGGAGGGGGATGATTGAAAAACTGTTTTTT. Amino acid sequence: CASSPTGRGMIEKLFF.